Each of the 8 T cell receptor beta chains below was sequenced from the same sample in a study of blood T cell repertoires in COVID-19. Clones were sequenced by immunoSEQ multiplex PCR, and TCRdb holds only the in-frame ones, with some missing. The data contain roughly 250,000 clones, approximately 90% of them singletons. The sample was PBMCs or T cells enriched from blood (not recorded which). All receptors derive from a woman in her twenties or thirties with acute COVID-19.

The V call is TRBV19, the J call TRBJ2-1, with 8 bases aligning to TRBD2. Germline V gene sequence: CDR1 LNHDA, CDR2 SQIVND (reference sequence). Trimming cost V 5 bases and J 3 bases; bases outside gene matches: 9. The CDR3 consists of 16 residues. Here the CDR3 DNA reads TGTGCCAGTAGTGCTAAGCGGGAGTTTTACTACAATGAGCAGTTCTTC. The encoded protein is CASSAKREFYYNEQFF.

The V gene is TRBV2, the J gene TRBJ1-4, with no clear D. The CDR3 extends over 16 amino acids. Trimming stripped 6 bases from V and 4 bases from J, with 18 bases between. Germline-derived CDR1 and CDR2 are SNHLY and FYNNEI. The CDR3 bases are TGTGCCAGCAGCCAAAATTTGGTGGGAGTTAATGAAAAACTGTTTTTT. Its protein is CASSQNLVGVNEKLFF.

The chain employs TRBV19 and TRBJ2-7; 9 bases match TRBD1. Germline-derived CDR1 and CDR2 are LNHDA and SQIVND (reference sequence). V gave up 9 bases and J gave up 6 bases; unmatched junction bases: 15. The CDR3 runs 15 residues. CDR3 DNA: TGTGCCAGCTCATCGGGGGGACAGGGTCGGCGCGAGCAGTACTTC. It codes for CASSSGGQGRREQYF.

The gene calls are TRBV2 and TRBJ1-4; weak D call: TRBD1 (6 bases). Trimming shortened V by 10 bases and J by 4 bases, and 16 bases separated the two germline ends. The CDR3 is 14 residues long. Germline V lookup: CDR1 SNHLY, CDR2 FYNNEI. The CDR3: CATRLRGGNEKLFF. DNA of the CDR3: TGTGCCACCCGGTTGAGGGGGGGTAATGAAAAACTGTTTTTT.

CDR3 amino acids: CASSSDWTPPNEQFF. The CDR3 DNA sequence: TGTGCCAGCAGCTCAGACTGGACTCCCCCCAATGAGCAGTTCTTC. The chain couples TRBV7-9 to TRBJ2-1; D might be TRBD2 (5 bases). This CDR3 has 15 amino acids. In germline, CDR1 is SEHNR, CDR2 FQNEAQ (reference sequence). V lost 4 bases and J 6 bases, leaving 16 bases between the germline ends. The variable domain in full, with the rest retrieved from reference TRBV7-9 and TRBJ2-1, is DTGVSQNPRHKITKRGQNVTFRCDPISEHNRLYWYRQTLGQGPEFLTYFQNEAQLEKSRLLSDRFSAERPKGSFSTLEIQRTEQGDSAMYLCASSSDWTPPNEQFFGPGTRLTVL.

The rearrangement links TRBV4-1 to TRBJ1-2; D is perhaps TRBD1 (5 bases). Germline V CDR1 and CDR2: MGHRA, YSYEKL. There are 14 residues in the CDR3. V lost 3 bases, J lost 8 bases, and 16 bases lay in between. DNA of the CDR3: TGCGCCAGCAGCCAGAAGCATTCGGGGGACGGCTACACCTTC. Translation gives CASSQKHSGDGYTF.

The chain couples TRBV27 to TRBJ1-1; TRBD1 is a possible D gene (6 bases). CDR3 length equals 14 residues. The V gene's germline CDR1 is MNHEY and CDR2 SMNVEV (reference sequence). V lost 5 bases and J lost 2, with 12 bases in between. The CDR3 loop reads CASSQQGGNTEAFF. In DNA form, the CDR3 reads TGTGCCAGCAGTCAACAGGGTGGCAACACTGAAGCTTTCTTT.

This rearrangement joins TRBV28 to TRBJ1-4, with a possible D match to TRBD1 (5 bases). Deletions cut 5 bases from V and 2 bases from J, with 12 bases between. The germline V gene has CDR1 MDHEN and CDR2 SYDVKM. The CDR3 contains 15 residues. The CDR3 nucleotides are TGTGCCAGCAGTCCTTGGGCAGGGACTAATGAAAAACTGTTTTTT. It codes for CASSPWAGTNEKLFF.